What follows are 13 T cell receptor beta chains derived from one specimen sequenced in a study of glioma-infiltrating T cells after dendritic cell vaccination. Time point given: after dendritic cell vaccination, including at tumor progression/relapse. TCRdb keeps only in-frame clones here, not all; method: immunoSEQ multiplex PCR. The sample includes 80,000 to 95,000 clones, 85% seen only once; the top ten take around 8.5%. The sequencing used blood, collected after dendritic cell vaccination. The receptors were gathered from a human donor with glioblastoma.

Only one count was recorded for this clone. The chain uses TRBV9 and TRBJ1-2, with 9 bases fitting TRBD1. With 3 bases clipped from V and 6 bases from J, the junction kept 3 bases outside the gene matches. CDR1 and CDR2 from the germline V gene are SGDLS and YYNGEE. The CDR3 covers 13 residues. The CDR3 protein is CASSGTGDDGYTF. CDR3 bases: TGTGCCAGCAGCGGGACAGGGGATGATGGCTACACCTTC. Full variable domain (missing parts from reference TRBV9 and TRBJ1-2): DSGVTQTPKHLITATGQRVTLRCSPRSGDLSVYWYQQSLDQGLQFLIQYYNGEERAKGNILERFSAQQFPDLHSELNLSSLELGDSALYFCASSGTGDDGYTFGSGTRLTVV.

The gene calls are TRBV11-2 and TRBJ2-5, with a weak D call TRBD1 (6 bases). V was cut by 5 bases and J by 0 bases, with 7 bases left in between. Looked up from germline, CDR1 is SGHAT and CDR2 is FQNNGV. This CDR3 has 13 amino acids. CDR3 residues: CASSRQDQETQYF. For the CDR3, the DNA is TGTGCCAGCAGCCGACAGGACCAAGAGACCCAGTACTTC.

Written as DNA, the CDR3 is TGTGCCAGCAGCCAAGTACTCGTCTCCTACAATGAGCAGTTCTTC. Amino acids: CASSQVLVSYNEQFF. The chain joins TRBV5-6 to TRBJ2-1; D is undetermined. The CDR3 runs to 15 residues. V was cut by 4 bases and J by 0 bases, with 11 bases left in between. The V gene's germline CDR1 is SGHDT and CDR2 YYEEEE.

The chain is built from TRBV7-3 and TRBJ2-6; 13 nucleotides line up with TRBD2. This CDR3 has 18 amino acids. Germline values: CDR1 SGHTA, CDR2 FQGTGA. The V gene end was trimmed by 4 bases and the J gene end by 0 bases; junction bases not matched to a gene: 3. The CDR3 region has the DNA TGTGCCAGCAGCTCCGGACTAGCGGGAGCCTCTGGGGCCAACGTCCTGACTTTC. Protein: CASSSGLAGASGANVLTF.

The chain recombines TRBV30 with TRBJ1-1; D might be TRBD1 (5 bases). The CDR3 loop spans 14 amino acids. Looked up from germline, CDR1 is GTSNPN and CDR2 is SVGIG (reference sequence). V was cut by 0 bases and J by 1 base, with 9 bases left in between. Here the CDR3 DNA reads TGTGCCTGGAGTGTTACAGGCAGGAACACTGAAGCTTTCTTT. Translated, it gives CAWSVTGRNTEAFF.

CDR3 in amino acids: CASTLTDGNQPQHF. The CDR3 region has the DNA TGTGCCAGCACCCTGACAGATGGCAATCAGCCCCAGCATTTT. The chain has TRBV6-1 and TRBJ1-5, with D possibly being TRBD1 (5 bases). CDR3 length: 14 residues. Per germline, CDR1 MNHNS and CDR2 SASEGT. V lost 7 bases and J 2 bases, leaving 12 bases between the germline ends.

The rearrangement links TRBV29-1 to TRBJ1-1; 7 positions match TRBD1. V trimming: 7 bases; J trimming: 1 base; junction bases outside the gene matches: 6. This CDR3 contains 13 residues. The germline gives CDR1 SQVTM, CDR2 ANQGSEA. The CDR3 DNA reads as TGCAGCGGATCACAGGGGTCGAACACTGAAGCTTTCTTT. Translation gives CSGSQGSNTEAFF.

The chain combines TRBV19 with TRBJ1-1; D is undetermined. The germline V and J ends were trimmed by 3 bases and 2 bases, with 7 bases remaining between them. Germline loops: CDR1 LNHDA, CDR2 SQIVND (reference sequence). The CDR3 covers 13 residues. CDR3 loop: CASSIAVNTEAFF. The CDR3 bases are TGTGCCAGTAGTATCGCAGTAAACACTGAAGCTTTCTTT. The full variable domain, its missing parts supplied by reference TRBV19 and TRBJ1-1, is DGGITQSPKYLFRKEGQNVTLSCEQNLNHDAMYWYRQDPGQGLRLIYYSQIVNDFQKGDIAEGYSVSREKKESFPLTVTSAQKNPTAFYLCASSIAVNTEAFFGQGTRLTVV.

V usage is TRBV6-1 and J usage is TRBJ1-5; 8 nucleotides agree with TRBD1. The J segment lost 3 bases and the V segment lost 2 bases, leaving 3 bases of the junction unmatched. Germline CDR1 MNHNS, CDR2 SASEGT. There are 15 residues in the CDR3. This chain's CDR3 is CASSETGGFNQPQHF. The CDR3 coding sequence is TGTGCCAGCAGTGAAACAGGGGGATTCAATCAGCCCCAGCATTTT.

The chain joins TRBV11-2 to TRBJ1-2; 8 bases are a match to TRBD1. The CDR3 runs to 13 residues. V was pared by 1 base and J by 6 bases, with 1 base of the junction left unmatched. The germline gives CDR1 SGHAT, CDR2 FQNNGV. CDR3 in DNA: TGTGCCAGCAGCTTAGCAGGGGGCGATGGCTACACCTTC. Its protein product is CASSLAGGDGYTF.

This chain joins TRBV11-3 and TRBJ1-2, with 8 bases aligning to TRBD1. The germline CDR1 and CDR2 sequences are SGHNT and YENEEA. The ends lost 5 bases at V and 3 bases at J; junction bases unmatched: 8. CDR3 size: 15 residues. The CDR3, as DNA: TGTGCCAGCAGCCGAGGGACAGGCGATTACTATGGCTACACCTTC. It is translated as CASSRGTGDYYGYTF.

The J gene is TRBJ2-3, the V gene TRBV27; possible D gene TRBD2, 6 bases. Between the trimmed V and J ends, which lost 3 bases and 5 bases, there was a span of 18 bases. The CDR3 is 16 amino acids. The V gene's germline CDR1 is MNHEY and CDR2 SMNVEV (reference sequence). The CDR3 reads CASSFALAPKGDTQYF. CDR3 nucleotide sequence: TGTGCCAGCAGTTTTGCACTAGCACCTAAAGGAGATACGCAGTATTTT.

The rearrangement links TRBV5-1 to TRBJ2-5; TRBD2 aligns across 7 bases. In germline, CDR1 is SGHRS, CDR2 YFSETQ. This CDR3 has 20 residues. The J segment lost 2 bases and the V segment lost 1 base, leaving 20 bases of the junction unmatched. CDR3 residues: CASSLSVVNLGSGGQETQYF. CDR3 DNA: TGCGCCAGCAGCTTGTCGGTTGTCAATCTTGGTTCGGGGGGACAAGAGACCCAGTACTTC.